This T cell receptor beta chain comes out of a study of blood T cell repertoires in COVID-19. Study summary: Acute and convalescent COVID-19 samples came from the United States, Italy and Spain. PBMCs, B-cell-depleted T cells, or T cells were the source of the cDNA or gDNA that made up the material.

Original processing notes: Reference gene primer amplification gave nucleated cell count estimates. Here immunoSEQ multiplex PCR was the method, and the copy in TCRdb shows in-frame clones only, minus some. V, J and clone size are those of that table, while D and trimming were read from the DNA. The table has tens of thousands of clones, about 92% seen once. CDR1 and CDR2 from the germline V gene are SGHAT and FQDESV (reference sequence). This CDR3 has 13 residues. With 3 bases removed from V and 4 bases from J, the gap between germline ends came to 7 bases. The receptor comes from a woman of 80 years or more with acute or convalescent COVID-19. Sequencing used peripheral blood. V is TRBV11-1 and J is TRBJ2-1; D gene uncertain. DNA for the CDR3: TGTGCCAGCAGCTTTCCCAAATACAATGAGCAGTTCTTC. Residues: CASSFPKYNEQFF.